A selection of T cell receptor beta chains follows, all from one sample in a study of CD8+CD57+ T cells in acquired aplastic anemia. TCRdb fed the reads into MiXCR, producing one record per CDR3 protein. Among approximately 190,000 distinct CDR3 sequences listed, just under 50% were seen once. Sequencing was done on a sample of sorted CD4+, CD8+, or CD8+CD57+ T cells (not recorded which) from PBMCs. The receptors were sampled from a human donor with aplastic anemia. Each CDR3 is given with its conserved first and last residue. The order of the fields is clone size, V gene, D gene, J gene, CDR3 protein, CDR3 DNA. The D gene is left open where the match is weak. Size tells how often a clone was seen (once, few, many) or the class of an expanded clone, and some rows leave it out.

many	TRBV25-1	-	TRBJ2-1	CASSEYGLYNEQFF	TGTGCCAGCAGTGAATACGGACTTTACAATGAGCAGTTCTTC
few	TRBV12-3/TRBV12-4	-	TRBJ1-4	CASSFRAEGEKLFF	TGTGCCAGCAGTTTTCGGGCGGAGGGGGAAAAACTGTTTTTT
many	TRBV20-1	TRBD2	TRBJ2-3	CSARGAGGPSDTQYF	TGCAGTGCTAGGGGGGCGGGAGGGCCCTCAGATACGCAGTATTTT
few	TRBV24-1	TRBD1	TRBJ2-7	CATSGGTGVYEQYF	TGTGCCACCAGTGGTGGGACAGGGGTCTACGAGCAGTACTTC
-	TRBV20-1	-	TRBJ1-5	CSARSRPGVEMGSNQPQHF	TGCAGTGCTAGATCACGTCCCGGTGTGGAAATGGGTAGCAATCAGCCCCAGCATTTT
many	TRBV12-3/TRBV12-4	TRBD2	TRBJ2-7	CASSLRGGLAVPYEQYF	TGTGCCAGCAGTCTCCGGGGGGGACTAGCCGTACCCTACGAGCAGTACTTC
many	TRBV4-3	-	TRBJ2-7	CASSQGQDPDRRYGSYEQYF	TGCGCCAGCAGCCAGGGACAAGATCCAGACCGTCGTTATGGGTCCTACGAGCAGTACTTC
-	TRBV19	TRBD1	TRBJ2-1	CASSIAVGQGAYEQFF	TGTGCCAGTAGTATAGCAGTCGGCCAGGGGGCGTATGAGCAGTTCTTC
-	TRBV19	TRBD1	TRBJ2-1	CASSARQGTYNEQFF	TGTGCCAGTAGCGCCAGACAGGGGACCTACAATGAGCAGTTCTTC
-	TRBV25-1	TRBD2	TRBJ2-1	CASSDTSGGANEQFF	TGTGCCAGCAGTGACACTAGCGGGGGGGCCAATGAGCAGTTCTTC
-	TRBV5-1	TRBD1	TRBJ2-5	CASSLMGQQETQYF	TGCGCCAGCAGCTTGATGGGACAGCAAGAGACCCAGTACTTC
-	TRBV19	-	TRBJ1-5	CASSIQEDQPQHF	TGTGCCAGTAGTATTCAGGAAGACCAGCCCCAGCATTTT
-	TRBV20-1	-	TRBJ1-6	CSASPAVGSPLHF	TGCAGTGCTAGCCCTGCCGTGGGATCACCCCTCCACTTT
few	TRBV12-3/TRBV12-4	-	TRBJ2-1	CASSFGVYNEQFF	TGTGCCAGCAGTTTCGGAGTTTACAATGAGCAGTTCTTC
-	TRBV20-1	-	TRBJ1-3	CSAWDSTGNTIYF	TGCAGTGCTTGGGACTCCACTGGAAACACCATATATTTT
-	TRBV30	TRBD2	TRBJ2-2	CAWSRGGTGELFF	TGTGCCTGGAGTCGGGGGGGAACCGGGGAGCTGTTTTTT
many	TRBV5-6	-	TRBJ1-4	CASSPPGEGKLFF	TGTGCCAGCAGTCCGCCCGGGGAAGGAAAACTGTTTTTT
many	TRBV19	TRBD1	TRBJ1-1	CASSADRGAEAFF	TGTGCCAGTAGTGCCGACAGGGGCGCTGAAGCTTTCTTT
-	TRBV10-3	-	TRBJ2-2	CASSPGTLGYGELFF	TGTGCCAGCAGTCCCGGGACTTTGGGCTACGGGGAGCTGTTTTTT
-	TRBV30	TRBD2	TRBJ2-7	CAWNSGRAGNEQYF	TGTGCCTGGAATAGCGGGAGGGCCGGGAACGAGCAGTACTTC
many	TRBV20-1	-	TRBJ2-3	CSASMGSSTDTQYF	TGCAGTGCCTCTATGGGGTCTAGCACAGATACGCAGTATTTT
many	TRBV7-6	TRBD1	TRBJ1-5	CASKGQGGSNQPQHF	TGTGCCAGCAAAGGACAGGGAGGAAGCAATCAGCCCCAGCATTTT
many	TRBV5-5	-	TRBJ2-5	CASSFRGAETQYF	TGTGCCAGCAGCTTCAGGGGAGCAGAGACCCAGTACTTC
once	TRBV11-1	-	TRBJ2-2	CASSLPGDTTNTGELFF	TGTGCCAGCAGCTTGCCGGGGGACACGACGAACACCGGGGAGCTGTTTTTT
-	TRBV7-3	-	TRBJ1-6	CASSSPGTSPLHF	TGTGCCAGCAGCTCTCCAGGGACTTCACCCCTCCACTTT
few	TRBV2	-	TRBJ1-6	CASSELTVYNSPLHF	TGTGCCAGCAGTGAATTGACAGTGTATAATTCACCCCTCCACTTT
-	TRBV28	-	TRBJ1-2	CASSQFDAGGYTF	TGTGCCAGCAGCCAATTCGATGCGGGTGGCTACACCTTC
-	TRBV11-2	TRBD2	TRBJ2-3	CASSGTSGFTDTQYF	TGTGCCAGCAGCGGGACTAGCGGGTTCACAGATACGCAGTATTTT
-	TRBV20-1	-	TRBJ2-3	CSAQVGGTDTQYF	TGCAGTGCACAAGTAGGGGGCACAGATACGCAGTATTTT
many	TRBV11-1	TRBD2	TRBJ2-7	CASSLYPRGTSGSGGLYEQYF	TGTGCCAGCAGCCTATACCCCCGAGGGACTAGCGGGAGCGGAGGGCTTTACGAGCAGTACTTC
-	TRBV7-9	-	TRBJ2-1	CASSLDPGQRQFF	TGTGCCAGCAGCTTAGACCCAGGCCAAAGGCAGTTCTTC
few	TRBV2	-	TRBJ1-1	CASTELQGSVTEAFF	TGTGCCAGCACTGAGCTACAGGGTTCGGTCACTGAAGCTTTCTTT
once	TRBV7-6	-	TRBJ1-5	CASSLGTPNQPQHF	TGTGCCAGCAGCTTAGGGACACCTAATCAGCCCCAGCATTTT
few	TRBV6-2/TRBV6-3	-	TRBJ2-7	CASTGGALGEQYF	TGTGCCAGCACTGGCGGGGCCCTGGGGGAGCAGTACTTC
few	TRBV10-3	TRBD1	TRBJ1-2	CAISESGRGGYTF	TGTGCCATCAGTGAGTCAGGCAGGGGGGGCTACACCTTC
few	TRBV7-9	-	TRBJ2-3	CASSRTSTDTQYF	TGTGCCAGCAGCCGGACTAGCACAGATACGCAGTATTTT
-	TRBV7-4	TRBD1	TRBJ2-7	CASSPRTGGYNEQYF	TGTGCCAGCAGCCCGAGGACAGGGGGCTACAACGAGCAGTACTTC
-	TRBV10-3	TRBD1	TRBJ2-7	CAISTSDRVDYEQYF	TGTGCCATCAGCACTTCGGACAGGGTGGACTACGAGCAGTACTTC
-	TRBV5-4	-	TRBJ2-6	CASSFASGANVLTF	TGTGCCAGCAGCTTCGCCTCTGGGGCCAACGTCCTGACTTTC
few	TRBV9	TRBD1	TRBJ2-7	CASSLKGQGDEQYF	TGTGCCAGCAGCCTCAAGGGACAGGGGGACGAGCAGTACTTC
many	TRBV7-2	-	TRBJ2-3	CASSLGRDRGSTQYF	TGTGCCAGCAGCTTAGGACGGGACCGAGGGTCCACGCAGTATTTT
few	TRBV5-1	TRBD1	TRBJ2-1	CASTKTPGQAYNEQFF	TGCGCCAGCACCAAGACCCCGGGACAGGCTTACAATGAGCAGTTCTTC
-	TRBV7-8	-	TRBJ2-3	CASSLNRVDTQYF	TGTGCCAGCAGCTTAAACAGGGTTGATACGCAGTATTTT
many	TRBV10-2	-	TRBJ2-7	CASQTGFEQYF	TGCGCCAGCCAAACAGGGTTCGAGCAGTACTTC
-	TRBV30	TRBD2	TRBJ2-7	CAWRGLAGTTYEQYF	TGTGCCTGGAGGGGACTAGCGGGAACCACCTACGAGCAGTACTTC
many	TRBV19	-	TRBJ2-1	CASSIKRSSYNEQFF	TGTGCCAGTAGTATAAAGCGCTCCTCCTACAATGAGCAGTTCTTC